The rows below give T cell receptor beta chains drawn from one sample of a study of blood T cells in healthy people across ages. TCRdb used MiXCR to reprocess the 5' RACE reads, holding one entry per CDR3 protein. The table lists about 1.8 million distinct CDR3 sequences, about 49% of them singletons. The sample comprised blood. The receptor set was obtained from a middle-aged woman in good health. CDR3s include the opening cysteine and the closing phenylalanine or tryptophan. Each record gives: J gene, V gene, clone size, D gene, CDR3 protein, CDR3 DNA. The D gene is left open where the match is weak. Rows may omit the clone size; those that give it use once, few, many or a size class.

J gene: TRBJ1-2
V gene: TRBV28
clone size: .
D gene: .
CDR3 protein: CASSSGGLDGYTF
CDR3 DNA: TGTGCCAGCAGTTCAGGAGGGTTGGATGGCTACACCTTC

J gene: TRBJ2-5
V gene: TRBV2
clone size: few
D gene: TRBD2
CDR3 protein: CASKLAGGLLETQYF
CDR3 DNA: TGTGCCAGCAAGCTAGCGGGGGGGCTCTTGGAGACCCAGTACTTC

J gene: TRBJ2-3
V gene: TRBV4-2
clone size: .
D gene: TRBD2
CDR3 protein: CASSQDTSGGIPDTQYF
CDR3 DNA: TGTGCCAGCAGCCAAGATACCAGCGGGGGGATCCCAGATACGCAGTATTTT

J gene: TRBJ2-5
V gene: TRBV7-8
clone size: few
D gene: .
CDR3 protein: CASSRRGPYQETQYF
CDR3 DNA: TGTGCCAGCAGCCGAAGGGGACCGTACCAAGAGACCCAGTACTTC

J gene: TRBJ2-3
V gene: TRBV10-3
clone size: .
D gene: TRBD2
CDR3 protein: CAIGRASSGGGDTQYF
CDR3 DNA: TGTGCCATCGGAAGGGCGTCTAGCGGGGGGGGAGATACGCAGTATTTT

J gene: TRBJ2-4
V gene: TRBV5-1
clone size: .
D gene: TRBD2
CDR3 protein: CASSHPSGTSGGLAKNIQYF
CDR3 DNA: TGCGCCAGCAGCCACCCCTCCGGGACTAGCGGGGGTTTGGCCAAAAACATTCAGTACTTC

J gene: TRBJ2-5
V gene: TRBV2
clone size: .
D gene: TRBD1
CDR3 protein: CASKAGQGSETQYF
CDR3 DNA: TGTGCCAGCAAGGCGGGACAGGGATCAGAGACCCAGTACTTC

J gene: TRBJ1-1
V gene: TRBV12-3/TRBV12-4
clone size: .
D gene: .
CDR3 protein: CASTMGVTEAFF
CDR3 DNA: TGTGCCAGCACCATGGGGGTAACTGAAGCTTTCTTT

J gene: TRBJ2-5
V gene: TRBV29-1
clone size: .
D gene: .
CDR3 protein: CSVASPGAQYF
CDR3 DNA: TGCAGCGTTGCTAGCCCTGGAGCCCAGTACTTC

J gene: TRBJ2-1
V gene: TRBV6-5
clone size: few
D gene: TRBD2
CDR3 protein: CASILLAGDGEQFF
CDR3 DNA: TGTGCCAGCATTCTACTAGCGGGTGATGGGGAGCAGTTCTTC

J gene: TRBJ2-7
V gene: TRBV7-2
clone size: many
D gene: TRBD1
CDR3 protein: CASSPRTGGNEQYF
CDR3 DNA: TGTGCCAGCAGCCCCAGGACAGGGGGTAACGAGCAGTACTTC

J gene: TRBJ2-3
V gene: TRBV6-5
clone size: .
D gene: TRBD2
CDR3 protein: CASSYSIAGGRDTQYF
CDR3 DNA: TGTGCCAGCAGTTACTCGATAGCGGGGGGGCGGGATACGCAGTATTTT

J gene: TRBJ2-1
V gene: TRBV11-2
clone size: few
D gene: TRBD2
CDR3 protein: CASSPREVEWYNEQFF
CDR3 DNA: TGTGCCAGCAGCCCTCGGGAGGTGGAGTGGTACAATGAGCAGTTCTTC

J gene: TRBJ2-1
V gene: TRBV6-2/TRBV6-3
clone size: few
D gene: TRBD1
CDR3 protein: CASYRGQFF
CDR3 DNA: TGTGCCAGCTACAGGGGTCAGTTCTTC

J gene: TRBJ2-1
V gene: TRBV4-3
clone size: .
D gene: .
CDR3 protein: CASSQYFTVVRDNEQFF
CDR3 DNA: TGCGCCAGCAGCCAATACTTTACAGTGGTCCGAGACAATGAGCAGTTCTTC

J gene: TRBJ1-2
V gene: TRBV9
clone size: .
D gene: .
CDR3 protein: CASSAGRTDGWYGYTF
CDR3 DNA: TGTGCCAGCAGCGCAGGGCGGACAGATGGATGGTATGGCTACACCTTC

J gene: TRBJ2-3
V gene: TRBV5-1
clone size: few
D gene: TRBD2
CDR3 protein: CASSSFSWDYRPSTDTQYF
CDR3 DNA: TGCGCCAGCAGCTCCTTTAGCTGGGACTACCGACCTAGCACAGATACGCAGTATTTT

J gene: TRBJ2-7
V gene: TRBV5-6
clone size: few
D gene: .
CDR3 protein: CASSLKESSYEQYF
CDR3 DNA: TGTGCCAGCAGCTTGAAGGAAAGCTCCTACGAGCAGTACTTC

J gene: TRBJ2-7
V gene: TRBV20-1
clone size: .
D gene: .
CDR3 protein: CSARIPDTYEQYF
CDR3 DNA: TGCAGTGCTAGAATCCCGGACACCTACGAGCAGTACTTC

J gene: TRBJ2-7
V gene: TRBV7-9
clone size: few
D gene: .
CDR3 protein: CASSLESVPNGNEQYF
CDR3 DNA: TGTGCCAGCAGCTTAGAATCCGTGCCCAACGGCAACGAGCAGTACTTC

J gene: TRBJ2-7
V gene: TRBV20-1
clone size: .
D gene: .
CDR3 protein: CSARDIGSGHEQYF
CDR3 DNA: TGCAGTGCTAGAGATATCGGCTCCGGGCACGAGCAGTACTTC

J gene: TRBJ2-7
V gene: TRBV7-2
clone size: .
D gene: TRBD1
CDR3 protein: CASSFGRGITYEQYF
CDR3 DNA: TGTGCCAGCAGTTTCGGCAGGGGGATTACCTACGAGCAGTACTTC

J gene: TRBJ1-2
V gene: TRBV25-1
clone size: .
D gene: TRBD1
CDR3 protein: CASSDSGGRYGYTF
CDR3 DNA: TGTGCCAGCAGTGACTCAGGGGGCCGGTATGGCTACACCTTC

J gene: TRBJ2-7
V gene: TRBV4-1
clone size: many
D gene: TRBD2
CDR3 protein: CASSPSVAGTYEQYF
CDR3 DNA: TGCGCCAGCAGCCCCTCTGTAGCGGGGACCTACGAGCAGTACTTC

J gene: TRBJ2-7
V gene: TRBV12-3/TRBV12-4
clone size: few
D gene: TRBD1
CDR3 protein: CASTSGQFNYEQYF
CDR3 DNA: TGTGCCAGCACCTCGGGACAGTTTAACTACGAGCAGTACTTC

J gene: TRBJ2-3
V gene: TRBV27
clone size: .
D gene: TRBD2
CDR3 protein: CASSITSAGLTDTQYF
CDR3 DNA: TGTGCCAGCAGTATCACTAGCGCGGGCCTCACAGATACGCAGTATTTT

J gene: TRBJ1-1
V gene: TRBV5-5
clone size: once
D gene: .
CDR3 protein: CASSLVASDTEAFF
CDR3 DNA: TGTGCCAGCAGCTTGGTAGCCTCGGACACTGAAGCTTTCTTT

J gene: TRBJ1-6
V gene: TRBV28
clone size: .
D gene: .
CDR3 protein: CASSLEGSPYNSPLHF
CDR3 DNA: TGTGCCAGCAGTTTAGAGGGTTCGCCTTATAATTCACCCCTCCACTTT

J gene: TRBJ2-7
V gene: TRBV7-2
clone size: few
D gene: .
CDR3 protein: CASSLAGGAEVYEQYF
CDR3 DNA: TGTGCCAGCAGCTTAGCGGGGGGGGCAGAGGTCTACGAGCAGTACTTC

J gene: TRBJ1-5
V gene: TRBV20-1
clone size: .
D gene: TRBD1
CDR3 protein: CSARDWGRGGPGQPQHF
CDR3 DNA: TGCAGTGCTAGAGATTGGGGCAGAGGGGGCCCCGGTCAGCCCCAGCATTTT

J gene: TRBJ2-1
V gene: TRBV5-1
clone size: .
D gene: TRBD1
CDR3 protein: CASSLAGVGTAKFF
CDR3 DNA: TGCGCCAGCAGCTTGGCCGGTGTTGGGACAGCTAAGTTCTTC

J gene: TRBJ2-1
V gene: TRBV20-1
clone size: .
D gene: .
CDR3 protein: CSGRGINGQFF
CDR3 DNA: TGCAGTGGCCGGGGGATCAATGGGCAGTTCTTC

J gene: TRBJ1-1
V gene: TRBV5-1
clone size: .
D gene: .
CDR3 protein: CASSLDRVGRGITEAFF
CDR3 DNA: TGCGCCAGCAGCTTGGACAGGGTCGGGCGTGGGATCACTGAAGCTTTCTTT

J gene: TRBJ2-1
V gene: TRBV5-1
clone size: few
D gene: TRBD1
CDR3 protein: CASTWTGGNNEQFF
CDR3 DNA: TGCGCCAGCACCTGGACAGGGGGCAACAATGAGCAGTTCTTC

J gene: TRBJ2-3
V gene: TRBV6-5
clone size: few
D gene: .
CDR3 protein: CASSFGTHKFTDTQYF
CDR3 DNA: TGTGCCAGCAGTTTTGGGACCCATAAGTTTACAGATACGCAGTATTTT

J gene: TRBJ2-3
V gene: TRBV20-1
clone size: few
D gene: TRBD2
CDR3 protein: CSARLPGTSGAVTQYF
CDR3 DNA: TGCAGTGCTAGACTCCCCGGGACTAGCGGGGCAGTTACGCAGTATTTT

J gene: TRBJ2-2
V gene: TRBV27
clone size: .
D gene: TRBD1
CDR3 protein: CASSLTGVWNTGELFF
CDR3 DNA: TGTGCCAGCAGTTTGACAGGGGTCTGGAACACCGGGGAGCTGTTTTTT

J gene: TRBJ2-7
V gene: TRBV7-8
clone size: .
D gene: TRBD2
CDR3 protein: CASSLGGASGGEQYF
CDR3 DNA: TGTGCCAGCAGCTTAGGTGGCGCTAGCGGGGGCGAGCAGTACTTC

J gene: TRBJ2-1
V gene: TRBV9
clone size: .
D gene: .
CDR3 protein: CASSVAGFEIDEQFF
CDR3 DNA: TGTGCCAGCAGCGTAGCAGGGTTTGAGATCGATGAGCAGTTCTTC

J gene: TRBJ2-1
V gene: TRBV6-2/TRBV6-3
clone size: .
D gene: TRBD2
CDR3 protein: CASRRKVSGGINEQFF
CDR3 DNA: TGTGCCAGCAGGAGGAAAGTTAGCGGGGGTATAAATGAGCAGTTCTTC

J gene: TRBJ2-3
V gene: TRBV5-1
clone size: few
D gene: .
CDR3 protein: CASRTRNTDTQYF
CDR3 DNA: TGCGCCAGCAGGACTAGAAACACAGATACGCAGTATTTT

J gene: TRBJ2-1
V gene: TRBV6-5
clone size: .
D gene: TRBD1
CDR3 protein: CASSYFQGAGNEQFF
CDR3 DNA: TGTGCCAGCAGTTACTTCCAGGGGGCGGGCAATGAGCAGTTCTTC

J gene: TRBJ2-5
V gene: TRBV7-6
clone size: .
D gene: .
CDR3 protein: CASSLVVIGETQYF
CDR3 DNA: TGTGCCAGCAGCTTAGTTGTCATAGGGGAGACCCAGTACTTC

J gene: TRBJ2-1
V gene: TRBV2
clone size: .
D gene: TRBD1
CDR3 protein: CASPEGQGAINEQFF
CDR3 DNA: TGTGCCAGCCCGGAAGGTCAGGGGGCGATCAATGAGCAGTTCTTC

J gene: TRBJ1-2
V gene: TRBV13
clone size: .
D gene: .
CDR3 protein: CASSLGPGGPGGYTF
CDR3 DNA: TGTGCCAGCAGCTTAGGGCCTGGGGGGCCCGGTGGCTACACCTTC

J gene: TRBJ2-1
V gene: TRBV20-1
clone size: few
D gene: TRBD2
CDR3 protein: CSAIKLAGGYNEQFF
CDR3 DNA: TGCAGTGCAATCAAACTAGCGGGGGGCTACAATGAGCAGTTCTTC

J gene: TRBJ2-7
V gene: TRBV6-5
clone size: many
D gene: TRBD2
CDR3 protein: CASSSLAGGSYEQYF
CDR3 DNA: TGTGCCAGCAGTTCCCTAGCGGGGGGTTCCTACGAGCAGTACTTC

J gene: TRBJ2-1
V gene: TRBV2
clone size: .
D gene: .
CDR3 protein: CASSEWLFNEQFF
CDR3 DNA: TGTGCCAGCAGTGAATGGCTTTTCAATGAGCAGTTCTTC

J gene: TRBJ1-2
V gene: TRBV6-5
clone size: .
D gene: .
CDR3 protein: CASSYSINGAWSYTF
CDR3 DNA: TGTGCCAGCAGTTACTCGATTAACGGGGCTTGGAGCTACACCTTC

J gene: TRBJ1-2
V gene: TRBV7-2
clone size: .
D gene: .
CDR3 protein: CASSLERRGTGGYTF
CDR3 DNA: TGTGCCAGCAGCTTAGAACGCAGGGGCACGGGAGGCTACACCTTC

J gene: TRBJ2-7
V gene: TRBV27
clone size: few
D gene: TRBD1
CDR3 protein: CASSLLTGSLGEQYF
CDR3 DNA: TGTGCCAGCAGTTTATTGACAGGGAGCTTGGGCGAGCAGTACTTC

J gene: TRBJ2-1
V gene: TRBV20-1
clone size: .
D gene: TRBD2
CDR3 protein: CSAPTSGRPPGQFF
CDR3 DNA: TGCAGTGCTCCGACTAGCGGGAGGCCTCCTGGGCAGTTCTTC

J gene: TRBJ1-6
V gene: TRBV20-1
clone size: .
D gene: .
CDR3 protein: CSALSDSYNSPLHF
CDR3 DNA: TGCAGTGCTCTTTCTGACTCCTATAATTCACCCCTCCACTTT

J gene: TRBJ2-5
V gene: TRBV13
clone size: few
D gene: .
CDR3 protein: CASSARTTREETQYF
CDR3 DNA: TGTGCCAGCAGCGCAAGGACAACGAGGGAGGAGACCCAGTACTTC

J gene: TRBJ2-1
V gene: TRBV6-6
clone size: .
D gene: TRBD2
CDR3 protein: CASRPGLAGGEQFF
CDR3 DNA: TGTGCCAGCAGACCGGGACTAGCGGGGGGTGAGCAGTTCTTC